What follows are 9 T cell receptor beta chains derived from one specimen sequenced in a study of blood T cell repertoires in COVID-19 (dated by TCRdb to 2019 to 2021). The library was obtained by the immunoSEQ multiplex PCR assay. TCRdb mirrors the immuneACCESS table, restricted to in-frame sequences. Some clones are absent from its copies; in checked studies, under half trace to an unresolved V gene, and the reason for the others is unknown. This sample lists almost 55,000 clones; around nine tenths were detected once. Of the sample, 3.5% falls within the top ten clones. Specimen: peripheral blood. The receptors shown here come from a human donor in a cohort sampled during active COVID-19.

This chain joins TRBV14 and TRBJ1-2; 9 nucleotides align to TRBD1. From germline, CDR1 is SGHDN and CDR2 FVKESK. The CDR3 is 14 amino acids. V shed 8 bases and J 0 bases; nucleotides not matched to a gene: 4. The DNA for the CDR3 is TGTGCCAGCGGGACAGGGATCGCTAACTATGGCTACACCTTC. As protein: CASGTGIANYGYTF.

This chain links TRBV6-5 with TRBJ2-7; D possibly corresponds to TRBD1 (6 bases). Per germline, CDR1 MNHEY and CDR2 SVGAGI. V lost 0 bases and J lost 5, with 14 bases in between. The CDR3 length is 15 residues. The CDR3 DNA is TGTGCCAGCAGTTACTCGAATAGGGGGTCCGACGAGCAGTACTTC. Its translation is CASSYSNRGSDEQYF.

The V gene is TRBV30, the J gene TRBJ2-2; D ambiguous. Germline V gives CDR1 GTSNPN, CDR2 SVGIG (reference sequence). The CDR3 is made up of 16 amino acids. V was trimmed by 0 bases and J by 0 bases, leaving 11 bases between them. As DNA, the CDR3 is TGTGCCTGGAGTGTAAGCAGGAACGCGAACACCGGGGAGCTGTTTTTT. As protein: CAWSVSRNANTGELFF.

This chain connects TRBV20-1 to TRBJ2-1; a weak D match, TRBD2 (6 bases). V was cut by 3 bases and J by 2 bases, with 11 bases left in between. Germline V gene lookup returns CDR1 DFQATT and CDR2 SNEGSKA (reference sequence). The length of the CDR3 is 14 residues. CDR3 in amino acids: CSASARDPYNEQFF. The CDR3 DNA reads TGCAGTGCTAGTGCGCGGGATCCCTACAATGAGCAGTTCTTC.

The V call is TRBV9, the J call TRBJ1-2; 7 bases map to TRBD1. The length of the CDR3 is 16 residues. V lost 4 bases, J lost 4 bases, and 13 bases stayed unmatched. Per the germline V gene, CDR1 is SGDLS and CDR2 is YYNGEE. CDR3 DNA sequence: TGTGCCAGCAGCTTACGCCGGGACAGAGGAGGCTATGGCTACACCTTC. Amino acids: CASSLRRDRGGYGYTF.

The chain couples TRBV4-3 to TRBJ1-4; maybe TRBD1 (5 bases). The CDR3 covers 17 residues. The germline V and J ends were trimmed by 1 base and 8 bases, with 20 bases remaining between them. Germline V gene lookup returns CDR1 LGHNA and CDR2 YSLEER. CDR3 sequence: CASSQGRGPEVEEKLFF. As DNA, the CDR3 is TGCGCCAGCAGCCAAGGGAGGGGCCCCGAGGTAGAAGAAAAACTGTTTTTT.

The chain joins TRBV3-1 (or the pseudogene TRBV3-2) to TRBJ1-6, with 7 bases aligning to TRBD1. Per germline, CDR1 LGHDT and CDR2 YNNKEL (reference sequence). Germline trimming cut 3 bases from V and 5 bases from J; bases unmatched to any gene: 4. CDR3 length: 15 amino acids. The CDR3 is CASSQRTGHNSPLHF. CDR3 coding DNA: TGTGCCAGCAGCCAGAGGACAGGACATAATTCACCCCTCCACTTT.

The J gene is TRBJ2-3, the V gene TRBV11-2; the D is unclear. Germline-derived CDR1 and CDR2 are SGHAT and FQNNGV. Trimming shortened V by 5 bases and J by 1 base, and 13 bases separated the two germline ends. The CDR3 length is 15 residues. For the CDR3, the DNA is TGTGCCAGCAGCCTCTCTCGGAGTCGCACAGATACGCAGTATTTT. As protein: CASSLSRSRTDTQYF.

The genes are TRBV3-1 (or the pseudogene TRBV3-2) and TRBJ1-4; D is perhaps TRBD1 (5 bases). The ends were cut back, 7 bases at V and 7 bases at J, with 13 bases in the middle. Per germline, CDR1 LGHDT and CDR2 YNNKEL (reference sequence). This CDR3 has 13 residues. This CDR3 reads CASTTGAAEKLFF. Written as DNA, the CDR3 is TGTGCCAGCACCACTGGGGCGGCTGAAAAACTGTTTTTT.